The 29 T cell receptor beta chains presented below share a single source sample, sequenced in a study of T-cell reconstitution after alpha-beta-depleted transplantation in children. The library targeted TCRbeta and was prepared with unique molecular identifiers. TCRdb processed the PCR reads anew with MiXCR; each CDR3 protein has one entry. Seen here are about 440,000 distinct CDR3 sequences, roughly 43% observed once, and the top ten hold 27%. The material sequenced was PBMCs, taken before TCRalphabeta/CD19-depleted stem cell transplant. These receptors all come from a girl aged 2 to 10 with aplastic anemia, due to receive a stem cell transplant.

This clonotype was seen more than once but under ten times. A read error may be the cause here, since a much bigger clone is one base away. The chain uses TRBV20-1 and TRBJ2-7; weak D call: TRBD2 (5 bases). The CDR3 covers 11 residues. With 5 bases removed from V and 3 bases from J, the gap between germline ends came to 8 bases. Germline CDR1 DFQATT, CDR2 SNEGSKA (reference sequence). The CDR3 reads CSAPRGYEQYF. The CDR3 DNA reads as TGCAGTGCTCCCCGGGGCTACGAGCAGTACTTC.

The chain is built from TRBV5-1 and TRBJ2-1; the D is unclear. Germline CDR1 and CDR2: SGHRS and YFSETQ. With 1 base removed from V and 4 bases from J, the gap between germline ends came to 9 bases. This CDR3 spans 14 amino acids. Here the CDR3 DNA reads TGCGCCAGCAGCTTGAAGGCAGAGTACAATGAGCAGTTCTTC. Its translation: CASSLKAEYNEQFF. The whole variable domain, filled in from reference TRBV5-1 and TRBJ2-1, reads KAGVTQTPRYLIKTRGQQVTLSCSPISGHRSVSWYQQTPGQGLQFLFEYFSETQRNKGNFPGRFSGRQFSNSRSEMNVSTLELGDSALYLCASSLKAEYNEQFFGPGTRLTVL.

This clonotype was seen at least ten times. The rearrangement uses TRBV20-1 and TRBJ2-3; the match to TRBD2 covers 15 bases. CDR1 is DFQATT and CDR2 is SNEGSKA in the germline V gene (reference sequence). Trimming took 5 bases from V and 4 from J; bases not matched to a gene: 7. The CDR3 sequence is 16 residues long. The CDR3 DNA is TGCAGTGCTCAATCTGGGACTAGCGGGAGGTCAGATACGCAGTATTTT. Its protein is CSAQSGTSGRSDTQYF.

The chain is built from TRBV5-1 and TRBJ1-6, with D unclear. V lost 1 base and J lost 10, with 12 bases in between. The CDR3 runs 14 residues. Germline V CDR1 and CDR2: SGHRS, YFSETQ. For the CDR3, the DNA is TGCGCCAGCAGCTTGTGGAACGTAGACTCACCCCTCCACTTT. Translated: CASSLWNVDSPLHF.

This clonotype was seen ten or more times. The V and J genes are TRBV7-6 and TRBJ2-3; TRBD2 aligns across 7 bases. The germline CDR1 and CDR2 sequences are SGHVS and FNYEAQ. CDR3 size: 17 residues. V shed 2 bases and J 0 bases; nucleotides not matched to a gene: 8. CDR3 region: CASSLWASGASTDTQYF. The CDR3 DNA sequence: TGTGCCAGCAGCTTATGGGCTAGCGGAGCTAGCACAGATACGCAGTATTTT.

V and J are TRBV20-1 and TRBJ1-1; D call uncertain. Germline V lookup: CDR1 DFQATT, CDR2 SNEGSKA (reference sequence). V lost 6 bases and J 1 base, leaving 9 bases between the germline ends. The CDR3 has 12 residues. CDR3 residues: CSAGRGNTEAFF. The CDR3 DNA reads TGCAGTGCCGGGCGGGGGAACACTGAAGCTTTCTTT.

This chain joins TRBV20-1 and TRBJ2-4; a possible D gene is TRBD1 (6 bases). Trimming pared 2 bases from V and 0 bases from J, leaving 17 bases between. This CDR3 comprises 17 residues. Germline CDR1 and CDR2: DFQATT and SNEGSKA (reference sequence). CDR3 in DNA: TGCAGTGCTAGATCGGCGAGGACAGTGCTAGCCAAAAACATTCAGTACTTC. Translating it yields CSARSARTVLAKNIQYF.

The rearrangement joins TRBV25-1 to TRBJ2-3, with D perhaps matching TRBD2 (6 bases). Trimming stripped 3 bases from V and 2 bases from J, with 15 bases between. The CDR3 spans 16 residues. Per germline, CDR1 MGHDK and CDR2 SYGVNS. This chain's CDR3 is CASSDPKEGLTDTQYF. The DNA for the CDR3 is TGTGCCAGCAGTGACCCGAAGGAGGGGCTCACAGATACGCAGTATTTT.

This chain connects TRBV30 to TRBJ1-2; D possibly corresponds to TRBD1 (6 bases). Trimming left V 5 bases short and J 4 bases short, with 17 bases between. Germline CDR1 GTSNPN, CDR2 SVGIG (reference sequence). This CDR3 spans 14 amino acids. DNA of the CDR3: TGTGCCTGGGGCGAGCAGGGGTCTCTCTATGGCTACACCTTC. Its translation is CAWGEQGSLYGYTF.

The V gene is TRBV5-5, the J gene TRBJ2-7; TRBD1 is a possible D gene (5 bases). The CDR3 has 13 residues. V was cut by 5 bases and J by 1 base, with 10 bases left in between. Germline CDR1 reads SGHKS; CDR2 reads YYEKEE (reference sequence). CDR3 sequence: CASRPDTSYEQYF. In nucleotides, the CDR3 is TGTGCCAGCAGACCGGACACGTCCTACGAGCAGTACTTC.

This clonotype occurred many times. The V gene is TRBV20-1, the J gene TRBJ2-4, with 14 positions matching TRBD2. The CDR3 loop spans 14 amino acids. V was clipped by 5 bases and J by 8 bases; unmatched bases: 5. The germline gives CDR1 DFQATT, CDR2 SNEGSKA (reference sequence). The CDR3, as DNA: TGCAGTGCTGAAGGGGGACTAGCGGGGGACATTCAGTACTTC. Translated: CSAEGGLAGDIQYF.

The rearrangement uses TRBV20-1 and TRBJ2-7; D is undetermined. CDR1 is DFQATT, CDR2 SNEGSKA, per germline (reference sequence). Trimming took off 2 bases at V and 2 bases at J, with 19 bases between the two ends. CDR3 size: 16 residues. This CDR3 is CSARSSGKSGAYEQYF. CDR3 DNA: TGCAGTGCTAGATCGTCGGGTAAGTCAGGTGCCTACGAGCAGTACTTC.

The chain uses TRBV12-3 or TRBV12-4 and TRBJ1-2; unclear D gene. The ends were cut back, 3 bases at V and 5 bases at J, with 10 bases in the middle. The CDR3 contains 13 residues. This CDR3 is CASSFRADYGYTF. As DNA, the CDR3 is TGTGCCAGCAGTTTTAGGGCAGATTATGGCTACACCTTC.

The chain uses TRBV28 and TRBJ1-5, with D possibly being TRBD1 (5 bases). The CDR3 covers 14 residues. V shed 6 bases and J shed 1 base, with 10 bases lying between them. The germline V gene encodes CDR1 MDHEN and CDR2 SYDVKM. Here the CDR3 reads CASRETVSNQPQHF. The CDR3 DNA is TGTGCCAGCAGAGAGACAGTAAGCAATCAGCCCCAGCATTTT.

V gene TRBV7-9 combines with J gene TRBJ2-7; 10 bases fit TRBD2. The germline CDR1 and CDR2 sequences are SEHNR and FQNEAQ (reference sequence). This CDR3 is built from 15 residues. Losses at the gene ends were 3 bases for V and 3 bases for J; bases not matched to a gene: 5. The CDR3, as DNA: TGTGCCAGCAGCTTGGCTAGCGGGAGTTTCTACGAGCAGTACTTC. As protein: CASSLASGSFYEQYF.

As to this clonotype: This clone may be a read error of a much larger clone one base away. The V gene is TRBV20-1, the J gene TRBJ2-5; D ambiguous. Germline values: CDR1 DFQATT, CDR2 SNEGSKA (reference sequence). The CDR3 loop spans 11 amino acids. The CDR3 region is CSARDVETQSF. The CDR3 coding sequence is TGCAGTGCGAGAGATGTGGAGACCCAGTCCTTC.

This chain's CDR3 is CASSLGSGQVRSYEQYF. The DNA of the CDR3 is TGCGCCAGCAGCTTGGGCTCCGGACAAGTCCGCTCCTACGAGCAGTACTTC. The gene calls are TRBV5-1 and TRBJ2-7; D may be TRBD1 (5 bases). The CDR3 length is 17 residues. The germline V gene encodes CDR1 SGHRS and CDR2 YFSETQ. Trimming removed 0 bases from V and 0 bases from J, with 16 bases in between.

The rearrangement links TRBV20-1 to TRBJ1-1; no clear D. Trimming left V 0 bases short and J 6 bases short, with 11 bases between. CDR1 is DFQATT, CDR2 SNEGSKA, per germline (reference sequence). The CDR3 contains 13 residues. DNA for the CDR3: TGCAGTGCTAGAGATCCCCAGGACCCTGAAGCTTTCTTT. Translated: CSARDPQDPEAFF.

The rearrangement links TRBV4-2 to TRBJ2-7, with 9 bases identical to TRBD2. After removal of 0 bases from V and 0 bases from J, the junction contained 12 bases not matched to a gene. The CDR3 is 19 residues long. The germline CDR1 and CDR2 sequences are LGHNA and YNFKEQ. The CDR3 DNA reads as TGTGCCAGCAGCCAAGATGGAGTGGTGACTAGCGGACTCTCCTACGAGCAGTACTTC. This encodes CASSQDGVVTSGLSYEQYF.

The J gene is TRBJ2-3, the V gene TRBV5-1; D may match TRBD1 or TRBD2 (5 bases each). CDR3 length: 16 residues. V lost 0 bases to trimming and J lost 5 bases, with 16 bases between them. Looked up from germline, CDR1 is SGHRS and CDR2 is YFSETQ. CDR3 nucleotide sequence: TGCGCCAGCAGCTTGGGGCTAGCAGGGAGAGGAGATACGCAGTATTTT. It yields the protein CASSLGLAGRGDTQYF.

The rearrangement links TRBV7-6 to TRBJ2-1, with D possibly being TRBD2 (5 bases). Trimming took off 5 bases at V and 7 bases at J, with 21 bases between the two ends. This CDR3 contains 16 residues. CDR1 and CDR2 (germline): SGHVS, FNYEAQ. Here the CDR3 DNA reads TGTGCCAGCAGCCCTCGGACTTCCGCCCCTTCTAATGAGCAGTTCTTC. Protein product: CASSPRTSAPSNEQFF. Full variable domain (outside the CDR3, taken from reference TRBV7-6 and TRBJ2-1): GAGVSQSPRYKVTKRGQDVALRCDPISGHVSLYWYRQALGQGPEFLTYFNYEAQQDKSGLPNDRFSAERPEGSISTLTIQRTEQRDSAMYRCASSPRTSAPSNEQFFGPGTRLTVL.

V usage is TRBV5-1 and J usage is TRBJ2-2; 7 nucleotides align to TRBD1. The CDR3 extends over 14 amino acids. CDR1 and CDR2 (germline): SGHRS, YFSETQ. Trimming removed 9 bases from V and 2 bases from J; junction bases left unmatched: 7. The CDR3 bases are TGCGCCACCTCAGGGGGACGAAACACCGGGGAGCTGTTTTTT. This sequence encodes CATSGGRNTGELFF.

This clonotype was counted a few times. The rearrangement uses TRBV7-9 and TRBJ2-7; 7 bases agree with TRBD2. CDR3 size: 14 residues. CDR1 and CDR2 (germline): SEHNR, FQNEAQ (reference sequence). V lost 2 bases to trimming and J lost 5 bases; unmatched junction nucleotides: 6. The CDR3 DNA sequence: TGTGCCAGCAGCTTATGGGCGGGGGACCACGAGCAGTACTTC. Its translation is CASSLWAGDHEQYF.

The rearrangement uses TRBV12-3 or TRBV12-4 and TRBJ2-3; D might be TRBD1 (6 bases). This CDR3 region has 14 residues. Trimming shortened V by 6 bases and J by 2 bases, and 12 bases separated the two germline ends. CDR3 nucleotide sequence: TGTGCCAGCAGCGACAGGATCCCCACAGATACGCAGTATTTT. It translates to CASSDRIPTDTQYF.

This chain links TRBV7-2 with TRBJ2-1; a weak D match, TRBD1 (6 bases). There are 16 residues in the CDR3. V shed 5 bases and J shed 6 bases, with 20 bases lying between them. The V gene's germline CDR1 is SGHTA and CDR2 FQGNSA. The CDR3 sequence is CASSPLASLGGNEQFF. CDR3 nucleotide sequence: TGTGCCAGCAGCCCCCTGGCCAGCCTAGGGGGCAATGAGCAGTTCTTC.

This clonotype was detected once. The gene calls are TRBV28 and TRBJ2-5, with 11 bases identical to TRBD2. The CDR3 contains 17 residues. CDR1 is MDHEN, CDR2 SYDVKM, per germline. With V trimmed by 3 bases and J by 2 bases, 8 bases remained unmatched. This CDR3 reads CASSFVAGGVIQETQYF. CDR3 nucleotides: TGTGCCAGCAGTTTTGTAGCGGGGGGGGTCATTCAAGAGACCCAGTACTTC.

There are many counts of this clonotype. J is TRBJ1-1 and V is TRBV12-3 or TRBV12-4, with D possibly matching TRBD1 (5 bases). CDR3 length: 11 amino acids. With 5 bases removed from V and 7 bases from J, the gap between germline ends came to 8 bases. CDR3 nucleotides: TGTGCCAGCAGTCAAAGGGGTGAAGCTTTCTTT. Protein sequence: CASSQRGEAFF.

This clonotype has ten or more counts. The V gene is TRBV9, the J gene TRBJ2-2, with D perhaps given as TRBD1 or TRBD2 (6 bases each). Germline lookup yields CDR1 SGDLS and CDR2 YYNGEE. This CDR3 spans 19 amino acids. Trimming left V 3 bases short and J 6 bases short, with 27 bases between. As DNA, the CDR3 is TGTGCCAGCAGCGGTCGGGGAGGACGGGTCCAGGGGCAATCCGGGGAGCTGTTTTTT. Protein sequence: CASSGRGGRVQGQSGELFF.

Only a few counts were recorded for this clonotype. The chain joins TRBV7-9 to TRBJ1-2; no definite D call. Germline lookup yields CDR1 SEHNR and CDR2 FQNEAQ (reference sequence). There are 15 residues in the CDR3. The V gene lost 1 base and the J gene lost 4 bases, with 13 bases spanning the gap. CDR3 residues: CASSLGVGSGYGYTF. The CDR3, as DNA: TGTGCCAGCAGCTTAGGAGTGGGCAGTGGCTATGGCTACACCTTC.